These 23 T cell receptor beta chains were all obtained from the same sample, sequenced in a study of T cells expressing NK-cell markers. TCRdb re-called the 5' RACE reads; one entry per CDR3 protein, DNA not given. The clone table shows some 410,000 distinct CDR3 sequences, with the ten largest holding 6% to 9.5%. Sequenced sample: blood T cells: a sorted CD56 or NKG2C T cell subset, CD4+ or CD8+ T cells, or bulk PBMC T cells (not recorded which). The origin of the receptors is a woman between 18 and 75 years old in good health.

Here the CDR3 reads CSVGGGEETQYF. This chain uses TRBV29-1 with TRBJ2-5; the D call of TRBD1 rests on TCRdb alone, since no DNA is present to check it. Germline V gives CDR1 SQVTM, CDR2 ANQGSEA. CDR3 length equals 12 residues.

The chain has TRBV5-1 and TRBJ1-1. The germline V gene has CDR1 SGHRS and CDR2 YFSETQ. The CDR3 has 14 residues. CDR3 region: CASSGEPLNTEAFF.

The J gene is TRBJ2-5, the V gene TRBV5-6; TCRdb names TRBD1, which stays unverified in the absence of DNA. In germline, CDR1 is SGHDT, CDR2 YYEEEE. This CDR3 is 14 amino acids long. This CDR3 is CASSPGQERGAQYF.

This sequence joins TRBV9 and TRBJ1-1. Germline assignment: CDR1 SGDLS and CDR2 YYNGEE. This CDR3 has 13 amino acids. CDR3 residues: CASSVGVGTEAFF.

The chain joins TRBV20-1 to TRBJ2-3. Germline V gene sequence: CDR1 DFQATT, CDR2 SNEGSKA (reference sequence). This CDR3 has 13 amino acids. CDR3 region: CSARRGETDTQYF.

V is TRBV11-2 and J is TRBJ2-3; TCRdb's D call, TRBD1, is unchecked because there is no DNA. CDR3 length: 16 amino acids. The germline V gene encodes CDR1 SGHAT and CDR2 FQNNGV. This chain's CDR3 is CASSFGRGLPTDTQYF.

The rearrangement links TRBV12-3 or TRBV12-4 to TRBJ2-1; checking the TCRdb D call of TRBD2 is not possible without DNA. This CDR3 has 15 residues. The CDR3 loop is CASSGTSGYYNEQFF.

The V and J genes are TRBV5-1 and TRBJ2-5; TCRdb calls TRBD1, which cannot be checked without DNA. Germline V CDR1 and CDR2: SGHRS, YFSETQ. This CDR3 comprises 14 residues. Here the CDR3 reads CASSLTTGGETQYF.

The rearrangement joins TRBV27 to TRBJ2-1; TCRdb's assignment of TRBD1 cannot be checked, as there is no DNA. The germline V gene encodes CDR1 MNHEY and CDR2 SMNVEV (reference sequence). This CDR3 comprises 16 residues. CDR3 amino acids: CASSLVLARGGNEQFF.

V and J are TRBV12-3 or TRBV12-4 and TRBJ1-1; TCRdb returns TRBD1, unconfirmable since there is no DNA. This CDR3 spans 14 amino acids. This chain's CDR3 is CASSRTGYITEAFF.

This chain connects TRBV25-1 to TRBJ2-7; TCRdb indicates TRBD2, and absent DNA this call remains unverified. The CDR3 extends over 15 amino acids. Germline V gene lookup returns CDR1 MGHDK and CDR2 SYGVNS. CDR3: CATGTSGTSSYEQYF.

V and J are TRBV15 and TRBJ2-5; TCRdb indicates TRBD2, and absent DNA this call remains unverified. Germline loops: CDR1 LNHNV, CDR2 YYDKDF (reference sequence). This CDR3 spans 16 amino acids. The CDR3 here is CATTQTSVRRGETQYF.

J is TRBJ2-7 and V is TRBV7-2; the D gene TCRdb calls, TRBD2, cannot be checked with no DNA. The germline V gene has CDR1 SGHTA and CDR2 FQGNSA. CDR3 length: 16 residues. The CDR3 is CASSGYGTSGAYEQYF.

The chain combines TRBV19 with TRBJ2-1. The CDR3 is 12 amino acids. The germline V gene encodes CDR1 LNHDA and CDR2 SQIVND (reference sequence). The chain's CDR3 is CASSMPYNEQFF.

V and J are TRBV7-9 and TRBJ1-1; TCRdb designates TRBD1, a call that cannot be tested without DNA. The germline gives CDR1 SEHNR, CDR2 FQNEAQ (reference sequence). The CDR3 is made up of 14 amino acids. CDR3 amino acids: CASSSRQGRAEAFF.

This chain connects TRBV29-1 to TRBJ2-7; TCRdb gives TRBD2 as the D gene, but with no DNA this cannot be confirmed. Germline CDR1 is SQVTM and CDR2 is ANQGSEA. The CDR3 runs 12 residues. CDR3 sequence reads: CSVRTSVYEQYF.

V usage is TRBV29-1 and J usage is TRBJ2-3. CDR1 is SQVTM, CDR2 ANQGSEA, per germline. The CDR3 extends over 14 amino acids. The CDR3 spells CSAQTEKSTDTQYF.

The chain couples TRBV7-2 to TRBJ2-7; checking the TCRdb D call of TRBD1 is not possible without DNA. Germline V gene lookup returns CDR1 SGHTA and CDR2 FQGNSA. The CDR3 consists of 16 residues. The CDR3 loop is CASTPRSGGTAYEQYF.

V usage is TRBV5-1 and J usage is TRBJ2-1. This CDR3 is 16 amino acids long. CDR1 and CDR2 from the germline V gene are SGHRS and YFSETQ. This CDR3 is CASSLGWLVSYNEQFF. Filled out from reference TRBV5-1 and TRBJ2-1, the complete variable domain reads KAGVTQTPRYLIKTRGQQVTLSCSPISGHRSVSWYQQTPGQGLQFLFEYFSETQRNKGNFPGRFSGRQFSNSRSEMNVSTLELGDSALYLCASSLGWLVSYNEQFFGPGTRLTVL.

The rearrangement joins TRBV20-1 to TRBJ2-5; the D gene TCRdb calls, TRBD1, cannot be checked with no DNA. The V gene's germline CDR1 is DFQATT and CDR2 SNEGSKA (reference sequence). This CDR3 is built from 15 residues. The chain's CDR3 is CSAPRGTPGRETQYF.

This chain connects TRBV5-1 to TRBJ1-2; TCRdb lists TRBD1, though no DNA is available to test this call. Germline V CDR1 and CDR2: SGHRS, YFSETQ. CDR3 length equals 15 residues. The CDR3 is CASSLEGASSYGYTF.

The rearrangement uses TRBV6-1 and TRBJ1-4; TCRdb's assignment of TRBD1 cannot be checked, as there is no DNA. The CDR3 extends over 14 amino acids. Germline CDR1 reads MNHNS; CDR2 reads SASEGT. This chain's CDR3 is CASRHPGIGEKLFF.

The chain joins TRBV20-1 to TRBJ2-5; TCRdb proposes TRBD1, but this gene call is untestable without DNA. Looked up from germline, CDR1 is DFQATT and CDR2 is SNEGSKA (reference sequence). CDR3 size: 15 residues. This chain's CDR3 is CSAIPQGLYQETQYF.